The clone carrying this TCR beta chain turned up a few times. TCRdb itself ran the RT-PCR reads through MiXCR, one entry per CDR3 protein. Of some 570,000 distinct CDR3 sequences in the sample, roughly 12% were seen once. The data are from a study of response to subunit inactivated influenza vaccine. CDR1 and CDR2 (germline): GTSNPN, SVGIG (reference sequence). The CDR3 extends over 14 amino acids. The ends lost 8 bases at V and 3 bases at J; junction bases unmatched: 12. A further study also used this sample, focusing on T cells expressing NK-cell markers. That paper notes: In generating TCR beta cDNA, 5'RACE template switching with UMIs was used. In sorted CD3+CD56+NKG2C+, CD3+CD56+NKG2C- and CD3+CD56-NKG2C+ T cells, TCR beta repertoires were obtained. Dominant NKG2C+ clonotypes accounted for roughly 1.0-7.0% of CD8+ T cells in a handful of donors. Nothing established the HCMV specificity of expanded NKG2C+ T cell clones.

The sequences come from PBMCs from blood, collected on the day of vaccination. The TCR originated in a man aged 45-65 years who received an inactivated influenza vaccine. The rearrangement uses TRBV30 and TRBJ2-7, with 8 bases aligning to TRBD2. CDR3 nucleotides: TGTGCCGGGCAAGCTCGGACTAGCCGCTACGAGCAGTACTTC. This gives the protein CAGQARTSRYEQYF. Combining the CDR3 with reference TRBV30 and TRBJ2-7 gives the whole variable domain SQTIHQWPATLVQPVGSPLSLECTVEGTSNPNLYWYRQAAGRGLQLLFYSVGIGQISSEVPQNLSASRPQDRQFILSSKKLLLSDSGFYLCAGQARTSRYEQYFGPGTRLTVT.